These 31 T cell receptor beta chains came from one sample sequenced in a study of molecular identifiers for immune sequencing clone quantification. TCRdb recomputed calls from the PCR reads with MiXCR, one row per CDR3 protein. The data show about 39,000 distinct CDR3 sequences, approximately 18% seen once. Sequencing input: naive CD8+ T cells from blood, with Jurkat cell RNA spiked in. Described subset: FACS-sorted CD8+CD4-CCR7+CD45RA+ naive T cells. These TCRs come from a human donor in good health. Some libraries in this study had Jurkat cell RNA spiked in.

This clonotype was counted only a few times. The chain uses TRBV21-1 and TRBJ2-5; the table's D call, TRBD2, has no DNA check behind it. TRBV21-1 is an annotated pseudogene. The CDR3 contains 13 residues. This CDR3 reads CASSMKEGETQYF. The CDR3 region has the DNA TGTGCCAGCAGCATGAAAGAGGGAGAGACCCAGTACTTC.

The chain combines TRBV11-2 with TRBJ2-1; 7 bases match TRBD1. The junction had 14 bases not matched to a gene; V was cut back by 5 bases and J by 7 bases. The CDR3 runs 16 residues. In germline, CDR1 is SGHAT, CDR2 FQNNGV. CDR3 region: CASSGMTGKLRNEQFF. CDR3 nucleotides: TGTGCCAGCAGCGGCATGACAGGGAAATTAAGGAATGAGCAGTTCTTC.

This clonotype has more than one count but fewer than ten. V and J are TRBV7-9 and TRBJ2-7; TRBD2 matches 10 bases. Germline trimming cut 5 bases from V and 2 bases from J; bases unmatched to any gene: 3. This CDR3 spans 14 amino acids. Germline values: CDR1 SEHNR, CDR2 FQNEAQ (reference sequence). CDR3 region: CASSPGTSAYEQYF. The CDR3 DNA reads as TGTGCCAGCAGCCCGGGGACTAGCGCCTACGAGCAGTACTTC.

This clonotype came up many times. The genes are TRBV7-2 and TRBJ1-6, with D possibly matching TRBD1 (6 bases). Trimming pared 7 bases from V and 4 bases from J, leaving 11 bases between. This CDR3 comprises 14 residues. Per the germline V gene, CDR1 is SGHTA and CDR2 is FQGNSA. CDR3: CASTGGQYNSPLHF. The CDR3, as DNA: TGTGCCAGCACAGGAGGACAGTATAATTCACCCCTCCACTTT.

This clonotype was seen ten or more times. The CDR3 here is CATSDGRLVQETQYF. The DNA of the CDR3 is TGTGCCACCAGTGATGGTAGGCTAGTCCAAGAGACCCAGTACTTC. V and J are TRBV24-1 and TRBJ2-5; D not certain. Germline CDR1 KGHDR, CDR2 SFDVKD. V was pared by 3 bases and J by 1 base, with 11 bases between. The CDR3 loop spans 15 amino acids.

Remarks on this clonotype: With a much larger clone just one base away, this may be a read error. The chain employs TRBV29-1 and TRBJ2-5; 8 bases align to TRBD2. Germline V CDR1 and CDR2: SQVTM, ANQGSEA. V was clipped by 3 bases and J by 9 bases; unmatched bases: 3. This CDR3 region has 11 residues. CDR3 in DNA: TGCAGCGTTGAGTCCGGGGGGGCCCAGTACTTC. Translation: CSVESGGAQYF.

Concerning this clonotype itself: Sequence at one end of the junction differs from germline and may be a read error. The chain is built from TRBV5-6 and TRBJ2-5; 8 positions agree with TRBD1. This CDR3 has 16 amino acids. Per germline, CDR1 SGHDT and CDR2 YYEEEE. DNA of the CDR3: TGTGCCAGCAGCCAATTTACAGGGGGACTGGGCGAGACCCAGCACTTC. Protein sequence: CASSQFTGGLGETQHF.

This clonotype has a single count. The rearrangement joins TRBV3-1 to TRBJ2-1, with 11 bases matching TRBD2. The V gene end was trimmed by 4 bases and the J gene end by 4 bases; junction bases not matched to a gene: 6. CDR1 and CDR2 from the germline V gene are LGHDT and YNNKEL (reference sequence). CDR3 size: 16 residues. CDR3 amino acids: CASSLRLAGQYNEQFF. CDR3 nucleotides: TGTGCCAGCAGCCTTCGACTAGCGGGACAGTACAATGAGCAGTTCTTC.

This clonotype has more than one count but fewer than ten. This may be a read error, as it is one base from a much larger clone. CDR3 bases: TGTGCCAGCAGCGTCTTCGGGACCCAAGAGACCCAGTACTTC. Its translation is CASSVFGTQETQYF. This chain links TRBV9 with TRBJ2-5; perhaps D is TRBD1 or TRBD2 (5 bases each). CDR3 length equals 14 residues. Trimming stripped 2 bases from V and 1 base from J, with 9 bases between. Germline V gene sequence: CDR1 SGDLS, CDR2 YYNGEE.

The table lists this clonotype with many counts. The rearrangement uses TRBV9 and TRBJ2-7, with a tentative D call TRBD2 (5 bases). The V gene's germline CDR1 is SGDLS and CDR2 YYNGEE. The CDR3 is made up of 14 amino acids. Trimming cost V 0 bases and J 3 bases, with 10 bases left between them. DNA for the CDR3: TGTGCCAGCAGCGTAGGGCAGAGCGGCTACGAGCAGTACTTC. It codes for CASSVGQSGYEQYF.

In its sample, this clonotype was seen many times. The rearrangement joins TRBV9 to TRBJ2-5; D might be TRBD1 or TRBD2, each matching 5 bases. CDR3 length equals 15 residues. Germline V gene lookup returns CDR1 SGDLS and CDR2 YYNGEE. The V end lost 4 bases, the J end lost 5 bases, and 18 bases lay between the germline ends. DNA for the CDR3: TGTGCCAGCAGCTTAGCAGTGGGACGCGGGGAGACCCAGTACTTC. It specifies CASSLAVGRGETQYF.

As concerns this clonotype: A much bigger clone sits one base away, suggesting this may be a read error. The DNA for the CDR3 is TGTGCCAGCGCCCTCCCCGACGAGCAGTACTTC. Its translation is CASALPDEQYF. This rearrangement joins TRBV2 to TRBJ2-7; D is unclear. CDR3 length equals 11 residues. V was clipped by 8 bases and J by 5 bases, with 10 bases between them. Germline-derived CDR1 and CDR2 are SNHLY and FYNNEI.

There are many counts of this clonotype. The chain couples TRBV12-3 or TRBV12-4 to TRBJ2-5; 10 nucleotides line up with TRBD2. The CDR3 is 14 residues long. Trimming at V came to 3 bases and at J to 5 bases, leaving 3 bases not matched to a gene. This CDR3 is CASSFGAGGETQYF. The CDR3 DNA sequence: TGTGCCAGCAGTTTCGGAGCGGGAGGGGAGACCCAGTACTTC.

This clonotype was observed at least ten times. The rearrangement joins TRBV28 to TRBJ1-2; TRBD1 might be the D (5 bases). Germline V lookup: CDR1 MDHEN, CDR2 SYDVKM. Deletions cut 2 bases from V and 3 bases from J, with 7 bases between. This CDR3 comprises 13 residues. The CDR3 region is CASSLGGDYGYTF. Here the CDR3 DNA reads TGTGCCAGCAGTTTAGGAGGGGACTATGGCTACACCTTC.

This clonotype was seen many times. Germline and junction disagree at one end, which may indicate a read error. This chain uses TRBV9 with TRBJ1-2; D is undetermined. Per germline, CDR1 SGDLS and CDR2 YYNGEE. The CDR3 spans 8 residues. CDR3 in amino acids: CASSSLAF. In DNA form, the CDR3 reads TGTGCCAGCAGCTCTCTCGCCTTC.

This clonotype was seen repeatedly, ten times or more. The CDR3 sequence is CASSKSGAVQPQHF. DNA of the CDR3: TGTGCCAGCAGCAAAAGTGGGGCGGTTCAGCCCCAGCATTTT. This chain links TRBV21-1 with TRBJ1-5; the table's D gene call, TRBD1, was not cross checked with the DNA. TRBV21-1 is designated a pseudogene. The CDR3 loop spans 14 amino acids.

This clonotype was seen ten or more times. The chain joins TRBV6-2 or TRBV6-3 to TRBJ2-2; D may be TRBD2 (5 bases). The CDR3 consists of 14 residues. V was trimmed by 7 bases and J by 1 base, leaving 10 bases between them. Germline CDR1 is MNHEY and CDR2 is SVGEGT. CDR3 in amino acids: CASTDYQNTGELFF. The CDR3 DNA is TGTGCCAGCACCGACTACCAGAACACCGGGGAGCTGTTTTTT.

This clonotype was counted at least ten times. The junction departs from the called germline gene at one end, perhaps through a read error. V usage is TRBV5-1 and J usage is TRBJ2-7; weak D call: TRBD1 (6 bases). CDR3 length: 13 amino acids. From germline, CDR1 is SGHRS and CDR2 YFSETQ. The CDR3 DNA reads as TGCGCCAGGAAACGACAGGACTCCTACGAGCAGCACTTC. The encoded protein is CARKRQDSYEQHF.

There are many counts of this clonotype. The rearrangement uses TRBV29-1 and TRBJ2-5, with a weak D call TRBD2 (5 bases). The CDR3 has 11 amino acids. Germline values: CDR1 SQVTM, CDR2 ANQGSEA. The CDR3 nucleotides are TGCAGGGATTCCTGGAGGGAGACCCAGTACTTC. Protein: CRDSWRETQYF.

This clonotype was detected ten times or more. This chain connects TRBV27 to TRBJ2-7, with D uncertain. The CDR3 loop spans 13 amino acids. CDR1 MNHEY and CDR2 SMNVEV come from the germline V gene (reference sequence). Trimming took off 3 bases at V and 2 bases at J, with 8 bases between the two ends. The CDR3 DNA sequence: TGTGCCAGCAGTTTCTCCATGGCCTACGAGCAGTACTTC. It encodes CASSFSMAYEQYF.

This chain connects TRBV29-1 to TRBJ2-2, with 8 bases lining up with TRBD2. CDR3 size: 15 residues. From germline, CDR1 is SQVTM and CDR2 ANQGSEA. V lost 6 bases and J lost 1; bases outside the gene matches: 7. Here the CDR3 reads CSVRFSGVNTGELFF. The CDR3 nucleotides are TGCAGCGTCCGTTTTAGCGGGGTGAACACCGGGGAGCTGTTTTTT.

This clonotype was recorded at least ten times. This rearrangement joins TRBV7-2 to TRBJ2-1; TRBD2 aligns across 8 bases. The CDR3 has 16 amino acids. Germline V gene sequence: CDR1 SGHTA, CDR2 FQGNSA. With V trimmed by 1 base and J by 0 bases, 2 bases remained unmatched. CDR3 in amino acids: CASSLGLAGSYNEQFF. The DNA of the CDR3 is TGTGCCAGCAGCTTAGGGCTAGCGGGCTCCTACAATGAGCAGTTCTTC.

This clonotype was seen many times. The chain couples TRBV7-3 to TRBJ1-4; D perhaps matches TRBD1 (5 bases). The CDR3 contains 15 residues. Deletions cut 5 bases from V and 5 bases from J, with 15 bases between. The germline V gene encodes CDR1 SGHTA and CDR2 FQGTGA. CDR3 DNA sequence: TGTGCCAGCAGCCCCGGGGCAGAGAAGAATGAAAAACTGTTTTTT. As protein: CASSPGAEKNEKLFF.

This clonotype was observed at least ten times. The rearrangement uses TRBV20-1 and TRBJ2-1; the D is unclear. The V and J ends lost 3 bases and 4 bases respectively, with 16 bases between them. This CDR3 region has 15 residues. The germline V gene encodes CDR1 DFQATT and CDR2 SNEGSKA (reference sequence). The CDR3 sequence is CSASPPNSLYNEQFF. CDR3 nucleotide sequence: TGCAGTGCTAGCCCCCCTAACTCATTATACAATGAGCAGTTCTTC.

V and J are TRBV7-6 and TRBJ2-1, with D unresolved. CDR1 is SGHVS, CDR2 FNYEAQ, per germline. CDR3 size: 11 residues. V dropped 4 bases and J dropped 6 bases, with 4 bases sitting between them. The CDR3 DNA reads as TGTGCCAGCAGCTATTGCAATGAGCAGTTCTTC. Translating gives CASSYCNEQFF.

Many counts were recorded for this clonotype. The chain joins TRBV9 to TRBJ2-7; 7 bases line up with TRBD2. CDR3 length equals 16 residues. The germline V gene has CDR1 SGDLS and CDR2 YYNGEE. Trimming cost V 3 bases and J 3 bases; bases outside gene matches: 12. The DNA for the CDR3 is TGTGCCAGCAGCGGCGACGGGGGGACCCCCCTCTACGAGCAGTACTTC. Protein: CASSGDGGTPLYEQYF.

This clonotype was picked up a small number of times. A clone one base away is much larger, so this may be a read error. This CDR3 reads CASNPEGETQYF. CDR3 sequence (DNA): TGTGCCAGCAACCCAGAGGGAGAGACCCAGTACTTC. The chain has TRBV6-5 and TRBJ2-5; the D gene is possibly TRBD2 (5 bases). The CDR3 has 12 residues. Germline V gene sequence: CDR1 MNHEY, CDR2 SVGAGI. Trimming shortened V by 7 bases and J by 4 bases, and 10 bases separated the two germline ends.

This clonotype was counted a single time. One base away lies a much larger clone, so this may be a sequencing read error. V gene TRBV4-2 combines with J gene TRBJ1-4; D possibly corresponds to TRBD1 (6 bases). This CDR3 comprises 16 residues. Germline CDR1 and CDR2: LGHNA and YNFKEQ. CDR3 sequence reads: CASSQVVRDNREKPFF. The CDR3 region has the DNA TGTGCCAGCAGCCAAGTAGTTCGGGACAATCGGGAAAAACCGTTTTTT.

In the case of this clonotype: The conserved final phenylalanine or tryptophan is absent from the CDR3, which likely points to a read error. This sequence joins TRBV9 and TRBJ1-5; the D is unclear. Trimming pared 2 bases from V and 6 bases from J, leaving 12 bases between. This CDR3 has 14 amino acids. Germline V lookup: CDR1 SGDLS, CDR2 YYNGEE. CDR3 region: CASSVGWGGQPQHL. The CDR3 nucleotides read TGTGCCAGCAGCGTCGGGTGGGGTGGTCAGCCCCAGCATCTT.

This clonotype was seen at least ten times. The chain links TRBV4-1 to TRBJ2-5; D gene unclear. The CDR3 contains 13 residues. With 3 bases removed from V and 4 bases from J, the gap between germline ends came to 9 bases. CDR1 is MGHRA and CDR2 is YSYEKL in the germline V gene. CDR3 amino acids: CASSQIGGETQYF. The CDR3 DNA reads as TGCGCCAGCAGCCAGATAGGCGGAGAGACCCAGTACTTC.

Details on this clonotype: A much larger clonotype is one base distant, so this may be a read error. The chain has TRBV28 and TRBJ1-5, with D possibly TRBD1 on 6 matching bases. Germline loops: CDR1 MDHEN, CDR2 SYDVKM. The CDR3 covers 14 residues. The DNA of the CDR3 is TGTGCCAGCAGTTTGCTCGGGGGCAATCAGCCCCAGAATTTT. Its translation is CASSLLGGNQPQNF. Drawing the rest from reference TRBV28 and TRBJ1-5, the complete variable domain is DVKVTQSSRYLVKRTGEKVFLECVQDMDHENMFWYRQDPGLGLRLIYFSYDVKMKEKGDIPEGYSVSREKKERFSLILESASTNQTSMYLCASSLLGGNQPQNFGDGTRLSIL.